The present TCR beta chain was sequenced within a study of chemoradiotherapy in HPV16-positive cancers. The study, taken as a whole, reports: In HPV16-positive patients, HPV-responsive T-cell expansion tracked better recurrence-free survival. The functional HPV-specific definition rests on just a couple of HPV16-positive patients.

Sequenced by immunoSEQ multiplex PCR; TCRdb stores in-frame clones only, minus some. The sample consists of 20,000 or so clones, 75% to 90% of them appearing once. A note on this clone: Its antigen is currently unknown.

Trimming cost V 4 bases and J 3 bases, with 17 bases left between them. Germline V CDR1 and CDR2: SGHRS, YFSETQ. The CDR3 is 15 residues long. This TCR was sampled from a human donor with HPV-associated anogenital cancer. The sample in question was blood, obtained from a patient who underwent chemoradiotherapy. The V call is TRBV5-1, the J call TRBJ2-7, with unresolved D. CDR3: CASSPIAGSGYEQYF. CDR3 coding DNA: TGCGCCAGCAGCCCTATCGCCGGGTCCGGCTACGAGCAGTACTTC.